This T cell receptor (beta chain) was observed in a study of blood T cell repertoires in COVID-19. Study in general: Acute-phase and convalescent COVID-19 samples originated in the United States, Italy and Spain.

All enrollees were roughly 18 to 89 years old and from some 24 US areas. Participant-reported clinical history was the basis for cohort assignment. Cohort 3 donors were reported recovered after two negative PCRs, clearance, or symptom resolution. Only in-frame clones appear in the TCRdb table, and some are missing; sequencing was by immunoSEQ multiplex PCR. The data hold about 370,000 clones, with roughly nine tenths observed a single time. The receptor was isolated from a man aged 18 to 29 who had recovered from COVID-19. The sequenced material came from PBMCs or T cells enriched from blood (not recorded which).

The CDR3 reads CAISGGGPSYEQYF. CDR3 bases: TGTGCCATCAGTGGGGGCGGTCCCTCCTACGAGCAGTACTTC. The chain joins TRBV10-3 to TRBJ2-7; the D gene is possibly TRBD1 (5 bases). Germline V gene lookup returns CDR1 ENHRY and CDR2 SYGVKD. This CDR3 contains 14 residues. Trimming removed 4 bases from V and 0 bases from J, with 10 bases in between.